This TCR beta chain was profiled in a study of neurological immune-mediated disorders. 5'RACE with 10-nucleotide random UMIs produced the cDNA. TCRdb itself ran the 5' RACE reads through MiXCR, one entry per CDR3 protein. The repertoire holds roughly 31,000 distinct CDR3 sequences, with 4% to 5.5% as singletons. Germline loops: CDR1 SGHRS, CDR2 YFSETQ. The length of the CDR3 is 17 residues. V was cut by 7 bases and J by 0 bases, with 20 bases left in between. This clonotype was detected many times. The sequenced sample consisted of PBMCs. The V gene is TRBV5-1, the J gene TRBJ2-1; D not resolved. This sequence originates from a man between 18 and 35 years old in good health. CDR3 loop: CASRTQPSPTSYNEQFF. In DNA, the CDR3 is TGCGCCAGCCGAACCCAACCCAGCCCCACCTCCTACAATGAGCAGTTCTTC.